The entry below gives a single T cell receptor beta chain sequence along with its context. Every bit of the isolated RNA underwent reverse transcription, so sequencing read expressed TCRB transcripts. Sequenced by immunoSEQ multiplex PCR; TCRdb stores in-frame clones only, minus some. The sample includes 140,000 or so clones, 9.2% of them seen just once. The entry originates in a study of beta chain features in type 1 diabetes. The overall study: The study found patients and healthy donors alike in age, gender and cell yields. Examination covered around 98 million sorted cells spanning all samples.

Deletions cut 9 bases from V and 5 bases from J, with 16 bases between. The CDR3 is 13 amino acids. CDR1 is LNHDA, CDR2 SQIVND, per germline (reference sequence). The rearrangement uses TRBV19 and TRBJ2-5, with D possibly being TRBD2 (5 bases). The source of this sequence is a man aged 18-30 years in good health. The sequencing sample was made of central memory CD4+ T cells from blood. The CDR3 region has the DNA TGTGCCAGCAAAAGGAGCGGCGAGGAGACCCAGTACTTC. The encoded protein is CASKRSGEETQYF.